This T cell receptor (beta chain) came from a study of response to subunit inactivated influenza vaccine. TCRdb analysed the RT-PCR reads with MiXCR anew, one entry per CDR3 protein. Of hundreds of thousands of distinct CDR3 sequences listed, roughly a fifth are singletons. General study results and limits: With each seasonal influenza vaccination, the authors suggested, few new T cells are recruited.

Germline V gives CDR1 ENHRY, CDR2 SYGVKD. CDR3 length equals 13 residues. V lost 2 bases to trimming and J lost 5 bases, with 10 bases between them. This clonotype was detected only a few times. No antigen is known for it. The sequences come from PBMCs from blood, collected about 19 months after vaccination. The receptor was isolated from a man aged 50 to 69 who received an inactivated influenza vaccine. The rearrangement links TRBV10-3 to TRBJ2-7; D is possibly TRBD1 (5 bases). The CDR3 DNA sequence: TGTGCCATCAGTGAGACAGGCCCCAACGAGCAGTACTTC. Translation: CAISETGPNEQYF.